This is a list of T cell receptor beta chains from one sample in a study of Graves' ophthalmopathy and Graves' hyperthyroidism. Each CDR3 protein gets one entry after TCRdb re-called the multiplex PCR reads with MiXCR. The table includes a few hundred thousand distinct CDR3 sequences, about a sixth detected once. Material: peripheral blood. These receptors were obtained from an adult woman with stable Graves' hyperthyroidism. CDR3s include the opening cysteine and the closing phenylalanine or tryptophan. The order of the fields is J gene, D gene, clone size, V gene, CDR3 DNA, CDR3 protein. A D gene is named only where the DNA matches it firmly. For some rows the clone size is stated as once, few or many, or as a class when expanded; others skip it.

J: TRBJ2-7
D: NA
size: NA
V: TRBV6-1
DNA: TGTGCCAGCAGTGAAGTTCAGGTTGGGGCCCGACACGAGCAGTACTTC
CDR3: CASSEVQVGARHEQYF

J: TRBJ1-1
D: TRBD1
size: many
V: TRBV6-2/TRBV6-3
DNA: TGTGCCAGCAGTTACTCGCAGGGCGAGGGGGCGATGAACACTGAAGCTTTCTTT
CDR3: CASSYSQGEGAMNTEAFF

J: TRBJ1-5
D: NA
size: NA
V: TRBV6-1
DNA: TGTGCCAGCCTTCCCCAGACAGTTAGCAATCAGCCCCAGCATTTT
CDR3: CASLPQTVSNQPQHF

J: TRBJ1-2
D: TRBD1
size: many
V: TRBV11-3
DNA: TGTGCCAGCAGCCCACAGGGGACCCCCTCGGGTGGCTATGGCTACACCTTC
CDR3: CASSPQGTPSGGYGYTF

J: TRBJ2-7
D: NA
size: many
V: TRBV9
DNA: TGTGCCAGCAGCGCGTGGGGGGCGGTCGACGAGCAGTACTTC
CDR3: CASSAWGAVDEQYF

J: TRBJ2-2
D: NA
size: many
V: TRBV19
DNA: TGTGCCAGTAGTATAGATCTCTTGCCCGCAGTCGGGGAGCTGTTTTTT
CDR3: CASSIDLLPAVGELFF

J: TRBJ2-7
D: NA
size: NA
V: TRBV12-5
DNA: TGTGCTAGTGGTTGGAGTATTAGCGGACTCGCCTACGAGCAGTACTTC
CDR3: CASGWSISGLAYEQYF

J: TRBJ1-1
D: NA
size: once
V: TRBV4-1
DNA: TGCGCCAGCAGCCAAGGGTGGGGGCCGAACACTGAAGCTTTCTTT
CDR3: CASSQGWGPNTEAFF

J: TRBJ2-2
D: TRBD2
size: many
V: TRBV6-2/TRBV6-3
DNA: TGTGCCAGCAGGGGGGCCAGACTAGCGGGAACCGGGGAGCTGTTTTTT
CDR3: CASRGARLAGTGELFF

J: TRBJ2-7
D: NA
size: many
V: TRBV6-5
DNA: TGTGCCAGCAGCCCCACTGGAGCCCTCTACGAGCAGTACTTC
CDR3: CASSPTGALYEQYF

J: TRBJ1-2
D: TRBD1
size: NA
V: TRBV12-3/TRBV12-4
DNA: TGTGCCAGCAGTTACCGGACAGGGGGAAATGATGGCTACACCTTC
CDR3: CASSYRTGGNDGYTF

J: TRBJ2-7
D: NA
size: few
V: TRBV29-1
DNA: TGCAGCGTTGACGGTCGAGGGGGGGCCGGGTTTTTTGAGTGGAACGAGCAGTACTTC
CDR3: CSVDGRGGAGFFEWNEQYF

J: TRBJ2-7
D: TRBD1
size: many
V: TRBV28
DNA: TGTGCCAGCACCGCCGGGACAGAAGCCTACGAGCAGTACTTC
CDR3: CASTAGTEAYEQYF

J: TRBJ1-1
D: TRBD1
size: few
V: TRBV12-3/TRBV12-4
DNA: TGTGCCAGCAGTAAATGGACAGGGGACCCTGAAGCTTTCTTT
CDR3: CASSKWTGDPEAFF

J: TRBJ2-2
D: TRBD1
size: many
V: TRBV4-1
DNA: TGCGCCAGCAGCCAAGGACAGGGGAACACCGGGGAGCTGTTTTTT
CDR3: CASSQGQGNTGELFF

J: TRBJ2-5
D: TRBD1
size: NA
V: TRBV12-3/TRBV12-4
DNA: TGTGCCAGCAGCCCAAGGGGACAGTCCCAAGAGACCCAGTACTTC
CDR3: CASSPRGQSQETQYF

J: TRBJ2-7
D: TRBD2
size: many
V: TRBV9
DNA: TGTGCCAGCAGCGTAGGTCTAGCGGAACCTTCCTACGAGCAGTACTTC
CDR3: CASSVGLAEPSYEQYF

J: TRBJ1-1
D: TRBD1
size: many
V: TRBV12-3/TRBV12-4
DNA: TGTGCCAGCAGTTTGCCCCCGGGACAGGGGAACACTGAAGCTTTCTTT
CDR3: CASSLPPGQGNTEAFF

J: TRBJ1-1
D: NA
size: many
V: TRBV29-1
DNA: TGCAGCGTTGCTTCCAGGGGTTCCACTGAAGCTTTCTTT
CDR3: CSVASRGSTEAFF

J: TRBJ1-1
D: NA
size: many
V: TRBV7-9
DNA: TGTGCCAGCAGCTTAGTTCGGTTTGAAGCTTTCTTT
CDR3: CASSLVRFEAFF

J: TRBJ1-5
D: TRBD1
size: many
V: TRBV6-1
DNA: TGTGCCAGCGGCACAGGGGAACAGCCCCAGCATTTT
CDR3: CASGTGEQPQHF

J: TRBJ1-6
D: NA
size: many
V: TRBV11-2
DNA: TGTGCCAGCAGCTTAATACGTGAGGGGCTGAATTCACCCCTCCACTTT
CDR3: CASSLIREGLNSPLHF

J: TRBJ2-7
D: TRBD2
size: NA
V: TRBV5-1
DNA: TGCGCCAGCAGCCCTCTGGGACTATCCGCGCCTCGCGAGCAGTACTTC
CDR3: CASSPLGLSAPREQYF

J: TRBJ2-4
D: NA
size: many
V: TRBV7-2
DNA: TGTGCCAGCAGCTTACTGGGGGGAGAAAACATTCAGTACTTC
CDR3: CASSLLGGENIQYF

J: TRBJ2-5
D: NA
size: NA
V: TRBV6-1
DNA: TGTGCCAGCAGTGAAGGGGGCAGGCCGCAAGAGACCCAGTACTTC
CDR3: CASSEGGRPQETQYF

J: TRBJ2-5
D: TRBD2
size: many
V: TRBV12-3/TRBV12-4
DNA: TGTGCCAGCTGCCCAGCGGGAGCGGAGACCCAGTACTTC
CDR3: CASCPAGAETQYF

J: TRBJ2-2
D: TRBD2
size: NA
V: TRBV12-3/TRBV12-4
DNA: TGTGCCAGCAGTTTACGCGGGAGGCGGACCGGGGAGCTGTTTTTT
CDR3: CASSLRGRRTGELFF

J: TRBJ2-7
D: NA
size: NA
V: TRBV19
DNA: TGTGCCTGGGAACAGGGAGACGAGCAGTACTTC
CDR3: CAWEQGDEQYF

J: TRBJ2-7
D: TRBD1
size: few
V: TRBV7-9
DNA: TGTGCCAGCAGCTTAGCGCCGGGACAGAACTACGAGCAGTACTTC
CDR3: CASSLAPGQNYEQYF

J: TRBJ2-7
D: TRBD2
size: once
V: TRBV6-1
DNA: TGTGCCAGCAGACCCGGACTAGCGGGGGGGCCCGTCTACGAGCAGTACTTC
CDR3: CASRPGLAGGPVYEQYF

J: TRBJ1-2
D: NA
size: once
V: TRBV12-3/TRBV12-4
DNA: TGTGCCAGCAGCTCAGGAGCCCCTGACTATGGCTACACCTTC
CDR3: CASSSGAPDYGYTF

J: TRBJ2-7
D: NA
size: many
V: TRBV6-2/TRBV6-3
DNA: TGTGCCAGCAGTTACTCACGTAACGACAGACTCTCCTACGAGCAGTACTTC
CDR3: CASSYSRNDRLSYEQYF

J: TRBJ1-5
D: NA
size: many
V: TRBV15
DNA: TGTGCCACCAGCCCTAGGCGGGGTGGACCGAACAATCAGCCCCAGCATTTT
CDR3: CATSPRRGGPNNQPQHF

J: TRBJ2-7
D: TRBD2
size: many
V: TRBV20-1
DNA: TGCAGTGCTAGAGAGCAAAGACTAGCCGGGCACTACGAGCAGTACTTC
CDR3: CSAREQRLAGHYEQYF

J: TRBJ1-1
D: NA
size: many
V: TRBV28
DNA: TGTGCCACACAACCTTGGGACGGTGAAGCTTTCTTT
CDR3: CATQPWDGEAFF

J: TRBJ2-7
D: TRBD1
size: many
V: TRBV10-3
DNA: TGTGCCATCAAGAGACAGGGTTCCTATGAGCAGTACTTC
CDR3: CAIKRQGSYEQYF

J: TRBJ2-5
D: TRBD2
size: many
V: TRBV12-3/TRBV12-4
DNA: TGTGCCAGTTTGTCTCGGGGGGACGGGGGGGAGACCCAGTACTTC
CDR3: CASLSRGDGGETQYF

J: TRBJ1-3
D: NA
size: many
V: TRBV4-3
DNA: TGCGCCAGCAGCCAAGAACAGGACAACTCTGGAAACACCATATATTTT
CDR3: CASSQEQDNSGNTIYF

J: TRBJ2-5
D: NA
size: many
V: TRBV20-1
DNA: TGCAGTGCTAGTTCGAGCGGTTATTACCAAGAGACCCAGTACTTC
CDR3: CSASSSGYYQETQYF

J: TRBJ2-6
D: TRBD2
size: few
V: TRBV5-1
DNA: TGCGCCAGCAGCTTGGGTCCGCGGGAGGCCTCTGGGGCCAACGTCCTGACTTTC
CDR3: CASSLGPREASGANVLTF

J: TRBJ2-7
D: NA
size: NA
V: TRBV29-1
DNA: TGCAGCGTTGTGGCCCCTCCAGCAGACGAGCAGTACTTC
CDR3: CSVVAPPADEQYF

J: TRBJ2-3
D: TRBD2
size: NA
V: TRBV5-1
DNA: TGCGCCAGCAGCTTGGTTTCACTAGCGACAGATACGCAGTATTTT
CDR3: CASSLVSLATDTQYF

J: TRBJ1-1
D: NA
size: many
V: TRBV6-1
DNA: TGTGCCAGCAGTGAACGGATTATGAACACTGAAGCTTTCTTT
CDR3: CASSERIMNTEAFF

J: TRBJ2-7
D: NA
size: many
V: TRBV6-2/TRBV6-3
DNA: TGTGCCAGCAGAGGACTTAACTACGAGCAGTACTTC
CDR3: CASRGLNYEQYF

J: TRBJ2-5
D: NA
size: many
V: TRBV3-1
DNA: TGTGCCAGCAGCCAAGTCCCCGGGATGACCCCAGAGACCCAGTACTTC
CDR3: CASSQVPGMTPETQYF

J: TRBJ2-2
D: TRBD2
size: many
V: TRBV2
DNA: TGTGCCAGCAGTCACCTAGCGGGAGACACCGGGGAGCTGTTTTTT
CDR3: CASSHLAGDTGELFF

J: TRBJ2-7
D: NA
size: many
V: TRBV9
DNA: TGTGCCAGCAGCAACAACCTGGGGGGAAGTAGTTACCACGAGCAGTACTTC
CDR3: CASSNNLGGSSYHEQYF

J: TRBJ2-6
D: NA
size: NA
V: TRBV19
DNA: TGTGCCAGTACCAAAGGGGGCTCTGGGGCCAACGTCCTGACTTTC
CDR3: CASTKGGSGANVLTF

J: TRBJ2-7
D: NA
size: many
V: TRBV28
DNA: TGTGCCAGCAGAATGACCGCGGAACGTCTCGAGCAGTACTTC
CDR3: CASRMTAERLEQYF

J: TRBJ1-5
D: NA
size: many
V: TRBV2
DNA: TGTGCCAGCAGTGATTGGGACACCTCCAATCAGCCCCAGCATTTT
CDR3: CASSDWDTSNQPQHF

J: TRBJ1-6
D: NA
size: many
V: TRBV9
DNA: TGTGCCAGCAGCCCTCGGGATTGGGGCTCACCCCTCCACTTT
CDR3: CASSPRDWGSPLHF

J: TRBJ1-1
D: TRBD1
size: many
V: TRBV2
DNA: TGTGCCAGCAGTGAACGGGCAGGGGGTGAAAGGGATGAAGCTTTCTTT
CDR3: CASSERAGGERDEAFF

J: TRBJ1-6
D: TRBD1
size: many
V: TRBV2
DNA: TGTGCCAGCAGTCAACAGGGGGGGACCTATAATTCACCCCTCCACTTT
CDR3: CASSQQGGTYNSPLHF